This passage covers 5 T cell receptor beta chains from one sample sequenced in a study of blood T cell repertoires in COVID-19 (dated by TCRdb to between 2020 and 2021). The receptor library was made with the immunoSEQ multiplex PCR assay. The table was pulled from immuneACCESS by TCRdb, which kept in-frame rearrangements only. Such tables lose some clones; where checked, under half of the loss comes from unresolved V genes, and the rest has no known cause. Recorded for this sample are 20,000 to 30,000 clones; around four fifths of them occurred a single time. The ten largest clones take up about 2.6% of the sample. The sequenced sample was peripheral blood. These receptors came from a woman aged 70-85 years with COVID-19, enrolled during active disease.

The chain links TRBV19 to TRBJ1-2; maybe TRBD1 (6 bases). V was cut by 4 bases and J by 0 bases, with 12 bases left in between. The CDR3 contains 15 residues. Germline V gives CDR1 LNHDA, CDR2 SQIVND (reference sequence). Written as DNA, the CDR3 is TGTGCCAGTAGTACGTGGACAGCCTCTAACTATGGCTACACCTTC. Its protein product is CASSTWTASNYGYTF.

J is TRBJ2-1 and V is TRBV7-3; TRBD2 is a possible D gene (6 bases). Trimming removed 5 bases at V and 6 bases at J, with 14 bases between. The CDR3 has 14 amino acids. The germline gives CDR1 SGHTA, CDR2 FQGTGA. The CDR3 nucleotides are TGTGCCAGCAGCGCAAGCGGAGGGACCAATGAGCAGTTCTTC. Amino acid sequence: CASSASGGTNEQFF.

V and J are TRBV5-4 and TRBJ2-3; 8 bases fit TRBD1. This CDR3 is 14 amino acids long. The ends lost 0 bases at V and 5 bases at J; junction bases unmatched: 2. Germline-derived CDR1 and CDR2 are SGHNT and YYREEE (reference sequence). CDR3 sequence reads: CASSLADRGDTQYF. In DNA, the CDR3 is TGTGCCAGCAGCTTGGCCGACAGGGGAGATACGCAGTATTTT.

This clone was recorded only once. The chain couples TRBV15 to TRBJ2-7, with 8 positions matching TRBD1. CDR1 LNHNV and CDR2 YYDKDF come from the germline V gene (reference sequence). V shed 5 bases, J shed 8 bases, and the junction held 17 bases outside the gene matches. The CDR3 contains 16 residues. DNA for the CDR3: TGTGCCACCAGCGGTAACCTTTTCGGGACAGGTATCAAGCAGTACTTC. Protein: CATSGNLFGTGIKQYF.

This chain links TRBV2 with TRBJ2-1; a possible D gene is TRBD2 (5 bases). This CDR3 has 11 residues. Per the germline V gene, CDR1 is SNHLY and CDR2 is FYNNEI. V lost 8 bases to trimming and J lost 8 bases, with 10 bases between them. In nucleotides, the CDR3 is TGTGCCAGCGCTAGCTTCGATGAGCAGTTCTTC. Protein product: CASASFDEQFF.